What follows is one T cell receptor beta chain and its context. The antigen remains undetermined. The data originate from a study of cytomegalovirus exposure and HLA in healthy donors. Study-wide results and limits: By HLA locus, TCR association rates varied in a later analysis, with DRB1 showing the most and HLA-C the fewest. By a later analysis, the bulk of CMV-associated TCR beta chains appeared HLA-restricted. Generally TCR sequences proved uncommon, though certain public TCRs appeared in numerous donors.

The PCR ran on 60 Vbeta and 13 Jbeta primers. Assay: immunoSEQ multiplex PCR; the TCRdb copy retains only in-frame clones and omits some. In the table there are 150,000 or so clones, about 80% of which are singletons. Donors in the study were healthy people who gave bone marrow. The CDR3 is 13 residues long. Germline CDR1 is SGHNT and CDR2 is YENEEA. The V and J ends lost 1 base and 6 bases respectively, with 6 bases between them. The material sequenced was PBMCs. The sequence derives from a man aged 30 to 45 in good health and CMV-seropositive. The V and J genes are TRBV11-3 and TRBJ2-2; a weak D match, TRBD2 (5 bases). CDR3 in DNA: TGTGCCAGCAGCTTAGGAGCGGCCGGGGAGCTGTTTTTT. This sequence encodes CASSLGAAGELFF.